Presented here are 5 T cell receptor beta chains from one specimen sequenced in a study of blood T cell repertoires in COVID-19. Profiled with immunoSEQ multiplex PCR; TCRdb holds only in-frame clones, not every one. The sample includes a few hundred thousand clones, approximately 83% of them seen just once. The material sequenced was peripheral blood. These receptors came from a woman in her thirties with COVID-19, enrolled during active disease.

This clone was counted a single time. The rearrangement joins TRBV2 to TRBJ1-2; weak D call: TRBD1 (6 bases). V was trimmed by 2 bases and J by 8 bases, leaving 15 bases between them. This CDR3 has 14 residues. CDR1 is SNHLY and CDR2 is FYNNEI in the germline V gene. The CDR3 is CASSEPVQGRGYTF. The DNA for the CDR3 is TGTGCCAGCAGTGAACCGGTACAGGGAAGGGGCTACACCTTC.

CDR3 nucleotides: TGTGCCAGCAGCGTAGCGGCAGGTGGGTCGGAGACCCAGTACTTC. Its translation is CASSVAAGGSETQYF. The chain combines TRBV9 with TRBJ2-5; the D is unclear. The germline gives CDR1 SGDLS, CDR2 YYNGEE. The CDR3 is 15 residues long. V lost 0 bases and J 5 bases, leaving 14 bases between the germline ends.

The chain employs TRBV7-6 and TRBJ1-1, with 8 bases matching TRBD1. There are 14 residues in the CDR3. The germline gives CDR1 SGHVS, CDR2 FNYEAQ. Trimming at V came to 0 bases and at J to 4 bases, leaving 1 base not matched to a gene. The CDR3 sequence: CASSLAQGATEAFF. The CDR3 DNA reads as TGTGCCAGCAGCTTAGCGCAGGGGGCCACTGAAGCTTTCTTT.

Remarks on this clone: The sample has other DNA sequences that encode this CDR3 too. This chain links TRBV5-1 with TRBJ2-7; TRBD2 agrees at 7 bases. The CDR3 is 14 amino acids. V trimming: 0 bases; J trimming: 1 base; junction bases outside the gene matches: 1. CDR1 and CDR2 from the germline V gene are SGHRS and YFSETQ. The CDR3 here is CASSLAGGSYEQYF. The CDR3, as DNA: TGCGCCAGCAGCTTGGCGGGGGGATCCTACGAGCAGTACTTC.

This sequence joins TRBV5-1 and TRBJ1-5, with D perhaps TRBD1 (5 bases). V was pared by 4 bases and J by 1 base, with 12 bases between. Germline CDR1 reads SGHRS; CDR2 reads YFSETQ. This CDR3 has 15 residues. CDR3 in DNA: TGCGCCAGCAGCCCTACAGGTACGAGCAATCAGCCCCAGCATTTT. It yields the protein CASSPTGTSNQPQHF.